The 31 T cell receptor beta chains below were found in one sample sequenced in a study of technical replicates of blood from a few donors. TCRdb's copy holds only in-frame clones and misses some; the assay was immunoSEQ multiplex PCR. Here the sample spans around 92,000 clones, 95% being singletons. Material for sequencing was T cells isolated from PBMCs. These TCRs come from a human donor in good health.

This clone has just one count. The CDR3 bases are TGTGCCAGCACCTATATTAACGGGGACAGACTCATCTCTGGGGCCAACGTCCTGACTTTC. Translation: CASTYINGDRLISGANVLTF. The J gene is TRBJ2-6, the V gene TRBV27; TRBD1 matches 7 bases. The CDR3 totals 20 residues. V lost 7 bases and J lost 0; bases outside the gene matches: 18. Germline CDR1 reads MNHEY; CDR2 reads SMNVEV (reference sequence).

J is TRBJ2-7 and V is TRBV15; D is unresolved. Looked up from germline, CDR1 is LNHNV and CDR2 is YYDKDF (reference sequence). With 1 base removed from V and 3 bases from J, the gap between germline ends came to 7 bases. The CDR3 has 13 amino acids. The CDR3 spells CATSRAVGYEQYF. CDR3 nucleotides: TGTGCCACCAGCAGAGCTGTCGGCTACGAGCAGTACTTC.

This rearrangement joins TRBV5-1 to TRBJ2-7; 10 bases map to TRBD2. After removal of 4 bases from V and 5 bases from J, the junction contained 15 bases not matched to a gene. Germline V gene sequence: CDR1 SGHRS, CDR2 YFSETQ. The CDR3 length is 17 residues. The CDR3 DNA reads TGCGCCAGCAGCCGAAACACACTAGCGGGAATCCGCCACGAGCAGTACTTC. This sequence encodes CASSRNTLAGIRHEQYF.

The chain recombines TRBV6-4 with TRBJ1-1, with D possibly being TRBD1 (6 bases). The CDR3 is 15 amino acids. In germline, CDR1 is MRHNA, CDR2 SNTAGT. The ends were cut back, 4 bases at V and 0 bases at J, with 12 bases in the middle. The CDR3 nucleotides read TGTGCCAGCAGTGCAGATACAGGGTTGAACACTGAAGCTTTCTTT. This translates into CASSADTGLNTEAFF.

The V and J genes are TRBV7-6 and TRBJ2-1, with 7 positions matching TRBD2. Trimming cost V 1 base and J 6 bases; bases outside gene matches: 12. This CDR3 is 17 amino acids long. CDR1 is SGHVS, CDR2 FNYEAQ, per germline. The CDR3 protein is CASSLEAGENDSNEQFF. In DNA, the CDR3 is TGTGCCAGCAGCTTAGAGGCGGGAGAGAATGATAGCAATGAGCAGTTCTTC.

Written as DNA, the CDR3 is TGCGCCAGCAGCCAAGGAGTGTCAAGCTCTGGAAACACCATATATTTT. This translates into CASSQGVSSSGNTIYF. V and J are TRBV4-1 and TRBJ1-3; D unclear. Between the trimmed V and J ends, which lost 1 base and 0 bases, there was a span of 10 bases. Germline V gene lookup returns CDR1 MGHRA and CDR2 YSYEKL. This CDR3 spans 16 amino acids.

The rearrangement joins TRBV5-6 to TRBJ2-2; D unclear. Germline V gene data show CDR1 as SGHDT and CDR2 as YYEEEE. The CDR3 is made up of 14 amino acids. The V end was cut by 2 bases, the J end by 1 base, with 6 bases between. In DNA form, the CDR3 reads TGTGCCAGCAGCTTTGGCAGGAACACCGGGGAGCTGTTTTTT. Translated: CASSFGRNTGELFF.

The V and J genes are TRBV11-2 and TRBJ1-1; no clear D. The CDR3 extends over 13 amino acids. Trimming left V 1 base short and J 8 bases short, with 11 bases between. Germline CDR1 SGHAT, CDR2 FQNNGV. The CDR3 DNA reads TGTGCCAGCAGCTTAGTAGACGGCAGGGAAGCTTTCTTT. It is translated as CASSLVDGREAFF.

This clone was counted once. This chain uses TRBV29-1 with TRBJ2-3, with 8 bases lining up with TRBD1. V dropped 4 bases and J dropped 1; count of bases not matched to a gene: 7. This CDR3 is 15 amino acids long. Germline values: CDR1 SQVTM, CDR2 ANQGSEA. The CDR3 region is CSVVRTGTRTDTQYF. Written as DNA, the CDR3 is TGCAGCGTTGTTAGGACAGGGACACGCACAGATACGCAGTATTTT.

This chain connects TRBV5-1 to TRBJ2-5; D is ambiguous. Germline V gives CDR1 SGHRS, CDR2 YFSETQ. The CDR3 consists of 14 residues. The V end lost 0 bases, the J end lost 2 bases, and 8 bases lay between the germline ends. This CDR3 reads CASSLDARQETQYF. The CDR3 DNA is TGCGCCAGCAGCTTGGATGCGCGGCAAGAGACCCAGTACTTC. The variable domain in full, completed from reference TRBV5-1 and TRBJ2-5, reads KAGVTQTPRYLIKTRGQQVTLSCSPISGHRSVSWYQQTPGQGLQFLFEYFSETQRNKGNFPGRFSGRQFSNSRSEMNVSTLELGDSALYLCASSLDARQETQYFGPGTRLLVL.

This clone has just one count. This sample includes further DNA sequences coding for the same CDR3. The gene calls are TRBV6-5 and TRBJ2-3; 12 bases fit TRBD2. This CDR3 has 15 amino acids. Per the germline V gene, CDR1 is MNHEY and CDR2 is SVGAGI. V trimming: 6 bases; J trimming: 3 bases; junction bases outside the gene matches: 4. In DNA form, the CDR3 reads TGTGCCAGCAGGTCCGGACTAGCGGGGACAGATACGCAGTATTTT. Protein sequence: CASRSGLAGTDTQYF.

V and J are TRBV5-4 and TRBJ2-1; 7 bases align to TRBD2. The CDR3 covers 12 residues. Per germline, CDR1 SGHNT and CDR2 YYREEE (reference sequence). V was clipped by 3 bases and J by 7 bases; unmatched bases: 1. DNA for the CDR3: TGTGCCAGCAGCTGGGGGGGTAATGAGCAGTTCTTC. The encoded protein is CASSWGGNEQFF.

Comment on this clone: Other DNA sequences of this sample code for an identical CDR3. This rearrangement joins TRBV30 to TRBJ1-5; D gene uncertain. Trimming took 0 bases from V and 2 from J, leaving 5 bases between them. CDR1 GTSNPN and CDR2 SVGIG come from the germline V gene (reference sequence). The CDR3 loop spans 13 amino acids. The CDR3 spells CAWSVRGNQPQHF. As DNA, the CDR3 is TGTGCCTGGAGTGTGAGGGGCAATCAGCCCCAGCATTTT.

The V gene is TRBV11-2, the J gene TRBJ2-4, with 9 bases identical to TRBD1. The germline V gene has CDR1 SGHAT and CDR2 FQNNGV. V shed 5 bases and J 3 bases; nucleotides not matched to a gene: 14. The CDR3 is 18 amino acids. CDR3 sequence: CASSAQWWDRESKNIQYF. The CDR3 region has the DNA TGTGCCAGCAGCGCCCAGTGGTGGGACAGGGAGAGCAAAAACATTCAGTACTTC.

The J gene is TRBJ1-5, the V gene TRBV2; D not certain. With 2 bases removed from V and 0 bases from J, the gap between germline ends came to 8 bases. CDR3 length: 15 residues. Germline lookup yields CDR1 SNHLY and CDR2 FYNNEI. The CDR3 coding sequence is TGTGCCAGCAGTGAAAGTAGTGGTAGCAATCAGCCCCAGCATTTT. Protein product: CASSESSGSNQPQHF.

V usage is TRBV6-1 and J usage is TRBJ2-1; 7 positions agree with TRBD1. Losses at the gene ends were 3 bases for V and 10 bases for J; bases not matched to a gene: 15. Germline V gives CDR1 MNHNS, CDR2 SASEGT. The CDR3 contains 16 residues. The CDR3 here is CASSDLSRQGRNEQFF. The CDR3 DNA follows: TGTGCCAGCAGTGATCTATCGCGACAGGGACGTAACGAGCAGTTCTTC.

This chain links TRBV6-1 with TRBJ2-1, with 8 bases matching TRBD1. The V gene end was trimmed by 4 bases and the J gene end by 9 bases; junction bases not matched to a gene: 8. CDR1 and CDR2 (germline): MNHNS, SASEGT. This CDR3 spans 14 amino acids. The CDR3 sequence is CASSVQGARGEQFF. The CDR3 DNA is TGTGCCAGCAGTGTTCAGGGGGCGCGGGGTGAGCAGTTCTTC.

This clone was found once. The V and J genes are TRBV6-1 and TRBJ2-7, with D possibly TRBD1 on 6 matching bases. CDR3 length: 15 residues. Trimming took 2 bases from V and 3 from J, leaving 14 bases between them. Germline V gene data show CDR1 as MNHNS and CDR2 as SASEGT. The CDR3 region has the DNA TGTGCCAGCAGTGAATTAAAACAGGGCAACTACGAGCAGTACTTC. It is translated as CASSELKQGNYEQYF.

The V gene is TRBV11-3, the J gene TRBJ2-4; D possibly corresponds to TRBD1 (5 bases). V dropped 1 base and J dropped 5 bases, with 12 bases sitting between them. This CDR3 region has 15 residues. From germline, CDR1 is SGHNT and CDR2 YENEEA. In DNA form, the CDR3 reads TGTGCCAGCAGCTTAGGGGGCCTTAGCCAAAACATTCAGTACTTC. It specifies CASSLGGLSQNIQYF.

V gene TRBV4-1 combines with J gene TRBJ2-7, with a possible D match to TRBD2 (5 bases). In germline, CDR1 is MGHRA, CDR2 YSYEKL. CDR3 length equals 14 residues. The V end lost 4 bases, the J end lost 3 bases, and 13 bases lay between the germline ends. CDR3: CASSPGWVRYEQYF. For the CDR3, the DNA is TGCGCCAGCAGCCCGGGGTGGGTCCGCTACGAGCAGTACTTC.

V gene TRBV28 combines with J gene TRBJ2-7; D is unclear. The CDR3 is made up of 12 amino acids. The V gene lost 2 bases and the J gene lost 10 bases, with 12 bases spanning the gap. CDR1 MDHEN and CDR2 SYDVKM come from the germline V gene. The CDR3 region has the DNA TGTGCCAGCAGTTTAGTCCCTGGAGCACAGTACTTC. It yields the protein CASSLVPGAQYF. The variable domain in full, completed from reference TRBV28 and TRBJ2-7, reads DVKVTQSSRYLVKRTGEKVFLECVQDMDHENMFWYRQDPGLGLRLIYFSYDVKMKEKGDIPEGYSVSREKKERFSLILESASTNQTSMYLCASSLVPGAQYFGPGTRLTVT.

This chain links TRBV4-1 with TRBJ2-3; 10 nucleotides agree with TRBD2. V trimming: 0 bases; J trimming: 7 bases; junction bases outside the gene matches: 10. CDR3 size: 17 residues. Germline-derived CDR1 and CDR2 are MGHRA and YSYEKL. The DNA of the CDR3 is TGCGCCAGCAGCCAAGAGCAGGGGACTAGCGTTATTCATACGCAGTATTTT. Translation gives CASSQEQGTSVIHTQYF.

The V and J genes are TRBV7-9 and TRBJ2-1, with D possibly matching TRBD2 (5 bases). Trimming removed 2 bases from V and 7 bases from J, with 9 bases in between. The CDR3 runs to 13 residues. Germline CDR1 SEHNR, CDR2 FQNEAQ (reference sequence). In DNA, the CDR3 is TGTGCCAGCAGCTTAATCTCGGGAAATGAGCAGTTCTTC. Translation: CASSLISGNEQFF.

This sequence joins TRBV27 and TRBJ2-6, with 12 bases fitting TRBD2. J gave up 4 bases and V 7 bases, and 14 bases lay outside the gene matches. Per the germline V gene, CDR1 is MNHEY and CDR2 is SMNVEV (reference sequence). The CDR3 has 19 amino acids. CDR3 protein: CASMGLAGGSPYGANVLTF. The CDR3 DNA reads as TGTGCCAGCATGGGGCTAGCGGGAGGGTCCCCATACGGGGCCAACGTCCTGACTTTC.

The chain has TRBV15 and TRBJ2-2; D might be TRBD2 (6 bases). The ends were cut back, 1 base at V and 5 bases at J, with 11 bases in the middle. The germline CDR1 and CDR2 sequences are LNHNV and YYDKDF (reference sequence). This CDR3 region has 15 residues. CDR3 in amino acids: CATSRAGVRTGELFF. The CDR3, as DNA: TGTGCCACCAGCAGAGCGGGAGTGCGTACCGGGGAGCTGTTTTTT.

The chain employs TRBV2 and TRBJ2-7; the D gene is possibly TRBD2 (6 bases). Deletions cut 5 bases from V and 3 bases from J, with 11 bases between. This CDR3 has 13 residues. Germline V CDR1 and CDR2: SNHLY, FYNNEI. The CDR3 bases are TGTGCCAGCAGTTGGACTATCCTCTACGAGCAGTACTTC. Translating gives CASSWTILYEQYF.

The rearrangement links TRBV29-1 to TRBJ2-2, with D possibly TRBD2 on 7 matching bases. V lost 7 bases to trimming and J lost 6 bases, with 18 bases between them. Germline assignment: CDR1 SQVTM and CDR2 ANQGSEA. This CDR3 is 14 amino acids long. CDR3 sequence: CSAPGGRVPGELFF. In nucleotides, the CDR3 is TGCAGCGCCCCCGGGGGGCGGGTACCCGGGGAGCTGTTTTTT.

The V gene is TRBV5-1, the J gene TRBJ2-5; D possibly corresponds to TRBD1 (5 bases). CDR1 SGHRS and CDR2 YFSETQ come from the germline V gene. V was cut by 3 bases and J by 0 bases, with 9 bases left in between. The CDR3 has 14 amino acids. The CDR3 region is CASSWGRNQETQYF. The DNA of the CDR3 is TGCGCCAGCAGCTGGGGCAGGAACCAAGAGACCCAGTACTTC.

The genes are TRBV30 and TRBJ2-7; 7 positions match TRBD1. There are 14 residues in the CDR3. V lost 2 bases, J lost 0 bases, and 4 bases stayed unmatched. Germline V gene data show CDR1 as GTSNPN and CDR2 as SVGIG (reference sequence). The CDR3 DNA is TGTGCCTGGAGTAAAACAGGGGCCTCCTACGAGCAGTACTTC. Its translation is CAWSKTGASYEQYF.

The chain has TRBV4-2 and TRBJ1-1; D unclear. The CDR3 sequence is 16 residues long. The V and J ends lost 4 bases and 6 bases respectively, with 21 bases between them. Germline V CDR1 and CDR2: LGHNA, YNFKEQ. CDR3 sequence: CASSLIGTQVKPEAFF. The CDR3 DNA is TGTGCCAGCAGCCTCATAGGTACTCAGGTGAAGCCTGAAGCTTTCTTT.

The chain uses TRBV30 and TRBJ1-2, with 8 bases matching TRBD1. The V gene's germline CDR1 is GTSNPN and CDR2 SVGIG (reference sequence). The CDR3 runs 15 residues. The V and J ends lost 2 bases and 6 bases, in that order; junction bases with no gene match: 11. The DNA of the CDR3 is TGTGCCTGGAGTCCACAGGGGGTCCGCCCTCATGGCTACACCTTC. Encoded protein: CAWSPQGVRPHGYTF.